This entry features one T cell receptor (beta chain) sequence. The antigen is not known. Some clones are missing from TCRdb's copy, which holds only in-frame ones; the method was immunoSEQ multiplex PCR. The table includes tens of thousands of clones, roughly 90% detected once. Trimming stripped 6 bases from V and 7 bases from J, with 12 bases between. The CDR3 has 12 residues. The germline V gene encodes CDR1 MNHNY and CDR2 SVGAGI (reference sequence). The sample originates from a study of T cell responses to AZD1222 COVID-19 vaccine. Across the study: Whether given at about 4 or about 12 weeks, second doses were pooled.

Notes on the study in general: Most donors were white British and more were female, and clonal diversity was possibly underestimated. Vaccine-associated CD4 TCRs ranged over spike, dominating at 160-218 and 743-854. Close to half of all spike-specific TCRs reportedly target regions of the variants that are unmutated.

This chain joins TRBV6-6 and TRBJ1-2; D is uncertain. The material sequenced was peripheral blood, taken on day 0 of AZD1222 vaccination. The receptor's source is an adult in good health. In nucleotides, the CDR3 is TGTGCCAGCAGCGCTAACAGAGCTGGCTACACCTTC. Residues: CASSANRAGYTF.